These T cell receptor beta chains were read from a single sample in a study of blood T cells in healthy people across ages. MiXCR was run by TCRdb on the 5' RACE reads, yielding one entry per CDR3 protein. The data hold 1.5 million to 2 million distinct CDR3 sequences, with roughly 27% observed a single time. The sample taken for sequencing was blood. These receptors originate from a woman aged 25 to 45 in good health. Both conserved end residues are part of each CDR3. The D gene is left open where the match is weak. Where a row states a size, it is once, few, many or the class of an expanded clone; other rows omit it.

D gene: TRBD1
V gene: TRBV6-6
J gene: TRBJ2-6
clone size: .
CDR3 protein: CASSYPGQISGANVLTF
CDR3 DNA: TGTGCCAGCAGTTACCCGGGACAGATCTCTGGGGCCAACGTCCTGACTTTC

D gene: .
V gene: TRBV12-3/TRBV12-4
J gene: TRBJ1-2
clone size: many
CDR3 protein: CASSLYPGTYGYTF
CDR3 DNA: TGTGCCAGCAGTTTATACCCCGGGACCTATGGCTACACCTTC

D gene: TRBD1
V gene: TRBV28
J gene: TRBJ1-1
clone size: .
CDR3 protein: CASSSGGQGNTEAFF
CDR3 DNA: TGTGCCAGCAGCTCGGGGGGACAGGGGAACACTGAAGCTTTCTTT

D gene: TRBD2
V gene: TRBV7-2
J gene: TRBJ2-7
clone size: once
CDR3 protein: CASSSTTSGNPYEQYF
CDR3 DNA: TGTGCCAGCAGCTCCACCACCAGCGGGAATCCCTACGAGCAGTACTTC

D gene: .
V gene: TRBV6-5
J gene: TRBJ1-4
clone size: few
CDR3 protein: CASSYSPRLGEKLFF
CDR3 DNA: TGTGCCAGCAGTTACTCTCCGAGACTTGGGGAAAAACTGTTTTTT

D gene: .
V gene: TRBV4-3
J gene: TRBJ1-2
clone size: few
CDR3 protein: CASSQAGANYGYTF
CDR3 DNA: TGCGCCAGCAGCCAAGCGGGGGCGAACTATGGCTACACCTTC

D gene: TRBD1
V gene: TRBV25-1
J gene: TRBJ2-7
clone size: .
CDR3 protein: CASSRRQGASEQYF
CDR3 DNA: TGTGCCAGCAGTCGTAGACAGGGGGCTTCCGAGCAGTACTTC

D gene: .
V gene: TRBV6-1
J gene: TRBJ2-7
clone size: many
CDR3 protein: CASSEGPQDISSYEQYF
CDR3 DNA: TGTGCCAGCAGTGAAGGACCACAGGACATTAGCTCCTACGAGCAGTACTTC

D gene: TRBD2
V gene: TRBV11-2
J gene: TRBJ2-7
clone size: many
CDR3 protein: CASSSGGTSEIMGYEQYF
CDR3 DNA: TGTGCCAGCAGCTCGGGCGGGACTAGCGAGATCATGGGCTACGAGCAGTACTTC

D gene: .
V gene: TRBV25-1
J gene: TRBJ1-1
clone size: .
CDR3 protein: CASSEYGRGREAFF
CDR3 DNA: TGTGCCAGCAGTGAATACGGCCGGGGGCGGGAAGCTTTCTTT

D gene: TRBD1
V gene: TRBV9
J gene: TRBJ1-2
clone size: .
CDR3 protein: CASSGRDSALSGYTF
CDR3 DNA: TGTGCCAGCAGCGGTCGGGACAGTGCGCTTTCTGGCTACACCTTC

D gene: TRBD2
V gene: TRBV12-3/TRBV12-4
J gene: TRBJ2-3
clone size: .
CDR3 protein: CASSLRLAGRSTDTQYF
CDR3 DNA: TGTGCCAGCAGTTTAAGACTAGCGGGGAGATCCACAGATACGCAGTATTTT

D gene: .
V gene: TRBV14
J gene: TRBJ2-7
clone size: .
CDR3 protein: CASSRTGPSEQYF
CDR3 DNA: TGTGCCAGCAGCCGGACTGGACCGAGCGAGCAGTACTTC

D gene: TRBD2
V gene: TRBV6-2/TRBV6-3
J gene: TRBJ2-3
clone size: .
CDR3 protein: CASSGTSGRAGDTQYF
CDR3 DNA: TGTGCCAGCAGTGGGACTAGCGGGAGAGCGGGAGATACGCAGTATTTT

D gene: TRBD2
V gene: TRBV4-3
J gene: TRBJ2-5
clone size: many
CDR3 protein: CASSPRWASGETQYF
CDR3 DNA: TGCGCCAGCAGCCCCCGCTGGGCTAGCGGGGAGACCCAGTACTTC

D gene: TRBD1
V gene: TRBV6-5
J gene: TRBJ1-3
clone size: .
CDR3 protein: CASSSQTGAGNTIYF
CDR3 DNA: TGTGCCAGCAGCAGCCAGACAGGGGCAGGAAACACCATATATTTT

D gene: TRBD1
V gene: TRBV29-1
J gene: TRBJ2-7
clone size: many
CDR3 protein: CSVQGDRASNEQYF
CDR3 DNA: TGCAGCGTTCAAGGGGACAGGGCGTCCAACGAGCAGTACTTC

D gene: TRBD2
V gene: TRBV11-2
J gene: TRBJ2-1
clone size: few
CDR3 protein: CASSLEGLAGGYNEQFF
CDR3 DNA: TGTGCCAGCAGCTTAGAAGGGCTAGCGGGGGGGTACAATGAGCAGTTCTTC

D gene: .
V gene: TRBV7-2
J gene: TRBJ1-5
clone size: .
CDR3 protein: CASSLAGAVNQPQHF
CDR3 DNA: TGTGCCAGCAGCTTAGCAGGGGCTGTCAATCAGCCCCAGCATTTT

D gene: .
V gene: TRBV29-1
J gene: TRBJ2-5
clone size: many
CDR3 protein: CSVKGRAEETQYF
CDR3 DNA: TGCAGCGTGAAGGGCAGGGCGGAAGAGACCCAGTACTTC

D gene: TRBD2
V gene: TRBV11-2
J gene: TRBJ2-4
clone size: .
CDR3 protein: CASSSGLAGLAKNIQYF
CDR3 DNA: TGTGCCAGCAGCTCCGGACTAGCGGGACTAGCCAAAAACATTCAGTACTTC

D gene: .
V gene: TRBV6-5
J gene: TRBJ1-1
clone size: .
CDR3 protein: CATLDRTLPTEAFF
CDR3 DNA: TGTGCCACCCTCGACCGGACACTCCCCACTGAAGCTTTCTTT

D gene: .
V gene: TRBV27
J gene: TRBJ1-5
clone size: .
CDR3 protein: CASSLYSRGQGSNQPQHF
CDR3 DNA: TGTGCCAGCAGTTTGTATAGCAGGGGCCAGGGAAGCAATCAGCCCCAGCATTTT

D gene: TRBD2
V gene: TRBV5-4
J gene: TRBJ2-1
clone size: .
CDR3 protein: CASSLGLAGVREQFF
CDR3 DNA: TGTGCCAGCAGCTTGGGACTAGCGGGGGTTCGTGAGCAGTTCTTC

D gene: TRBD2
V gene: TRBV5-1
J gene: TRBJ2-1
clone size: few
CDR3 protein: CASSWTSGGRHNEQFF
CDR3 DNA: TGCGCCAGCAGCTGGACTAGCGGGGGGCGACACAATGAGCAGTTCTTC

D gene: TRBD1
V gene: TRBV7-6
J gene: TRBJ1-1
clone size: .
CDR3 protein: CASSLGVTGGRENTEAFF
CDR3 DNA: TGTGCCAGCAGCTTAGGGGTGACAGGGGGTCGCGAGAACACTGAAGCTTTCTTT

D gene: .
V gene: TRBV7-2
J gene: TRBJ2-1
clone size: few
CDR3 protein: CASSLDFFEQFF
CDR3 DNA: TGTGCCAGCAGCCTAGACTTCTTCGAGCAGTTCTTC

D gene: .
V gene: TRBV20-1
J gene: TRBJ2-1
clone size: .
CDR3 protein: CSASRRASYNEQFF
CDR3 DNA: TGCAGTGCTAGCCGGCGGGCCTCCTACAATGAGCAGTTCTTC

D gene: .
V gene: TRBV29-1
J gene: TRBJ2-5
clone size: .
CDR3 protein: CSSDDGGETQYF
CDR3 DNA: TGCAGCTCAGACGATGGGGGGGAGACCCAGTACTTC

D gene: TRBD1
V gene: TRBV20-1
J gene: TRBJ1-4
clone size: .
CDR3 protein: CSAPTGPNEKLFF
CDR3 DNA: TGCAGTGCCCCGACAGGGCCTAATGAAAAACTGTTTTTT

D gene: .
V gene: TRBV28
J gene: TRBJ1-1
clone size: .
CDR3 protein: CASSYSFEAFF
CDR3 DNA: TGTGCCAGCAGTTACAGCTTTGAAGCTTTCTTT

D gene: .
V gene: TRBV12-3/TRBV12-4
J gene: TRBJ2-3
clone size: .
CDR3 protein: CASNRGNRTSTDTQYF
CDR3 DNA: TGTGCCAGCAACCGCGGGAACCGCACGAGCACAGATACGCAGTATTTT

D gene: TRBD1
V gene: TRBV5-1
J gene: TRBJ1-4
clone size: few
CDR3 protein: CASRRQGAEKLFF
CDR3 DNA: TGCGCCAGCAGAAGACAGGGCGCTGAAAAACTGTTTTTT

D gene: .
V gene: TRBV2
J gene: TRBJ2-7
clone size: .
CDR3 protein: CAGSDSGYSYEQYF
CDR3 DNA: TGTGCCGGCAGTGATTCCGGGTATTCCTACGAGCAGTACTTC

D gene: .
V gene: TRBV7-9
J gene: TRBJ2-5
clone size: .
CDR3 protein: CASSGPGDETQYF
CDR3 DNA: TGTGCCAGCAGCGGACCAGGGGATGAGACCCAGTACTTC

D gene: TRBD1
V gene: TRBV2
J gene: TRBJ2-7
clone size: many
CDR3 protein: CASRSTGFEEQYF
CDR3 DNA: TGTGCCAGCAGATCGACAGGGTTCGAGGAGCAGTACTTC

D gene: .
V gene: TRBV12-3/TRBV12-4
J gene: TRBJ1-1
clone size: .
CDR3 protein: CASSFSAREAFF
CDR3 DNA: TGTGCCAGCAGTTTTTCTGCCAGAGAAGCTTTCTTT

D gene: .
V gene: TRBV7-9
J gene: TRBJ2-1
clone size: few
CDR3 protein: CASSVQGNIYNEQFF
CDR3 DNA: TGTGCCAGCAGTGTGCAGGGGAACATCTACAATGAGCAGTTCTTC

D gene: .
V gene: TRBV12-3/TRBV12-4
J gene: TRBJ1-5
clone size: .
CDR3 protein: CASSLAGAGIAQPQHF
CDR3 DNA: TGTGCCAGCAGTTTAGCGGGGGCAGGGATTGCTCAGCCCCAGCATTTT

D gene: .
V gene: TRBV9
J gene: TRBJ1-2
clone size: few
CDR3 protein: CASSVERGGNYGYTF
CDR3 DNA: TGTGCCAGCAGCGTAGAACGAGGAGGTAACTATGGCTACACCTTC

D gene: TRBD2
V gene: TRBV5-5
J gene: TRBJ2-7
clone size: few
CDR3 protein: CASSSTSGGGEQYF
CDR3 DNA: TGTGCCAGCAGTTCGACTAGCGGGGGAGGCGAGCAGTACTTC

D gene: TRBD1
V gene: TRBV29-1
J gene: TRBJ1-1
clone size: many
CDR3 protein: CSVVQGGWGTEAFF
CDR3 DNA: TGCAGCGTCGTACAGGGGGGCTGGGGCACTGAAGCTTTCTTT

D gene: TRBD1
V gene: TRBV27
J gene: TRBJ2-7
clone size: many
CDR3 protein: CASSLGTGVPYEQYF
CDR3 DNA: TGTGCCAGCAGTTTGGGGACAGGGGTACCCTACGAGCAGTACTTC

D gene: .
V gene: TRBV20-1
J gene: TRBJ2-2
clone size: few
CDR3 protein: CSARAPGELFF
CDR3 DNA: TGCAGTGCCCGGGCGCCCGGGGAGCTGTTTTTT

D gene: .
V gene: TRBV20-1
J gene: TRBJ1-5
clone size: few
CDR3 protein: CSARDLGFGSNQPQHF
CDR3 DNA: TGCAGTGCTAGAGATTTGGGTTTTGGGAGCAATCAGCCCCAGCATTTT

D gene: .
V gene: TRBV27
J gene: TRBJ1-5
clone size: .
CDR3 protein: CASSLTVGANQPQHF
CDR3 DNA: TGTGCCAGCAGTTTAACAGTAGGGGCCAATCAGCCCCAGCATTTT

D gene: TRBD1
V gene: TRBV9
J gene: TRBJ2-3
clone size: few
CDR3 protein: CASSVGQLSLTDTQYF
CDR3 DNA: TGTGCCAGCAGCGTGGGACAGCTCTCTCTCACAGATACGCAGTATTTT

D gene: TRBD1
V gene: TRBV25-1
J gene: TRBJ2-5
clone size: few
CDR3 protein: CASRGTGMGETQYF
CDR3 DNA: TGTGCCAGCAGGGGGACAGGGATGGGCGAGACCCAGTACTTC

D gene: TRBD1
V gene: TRBV10-1
J gene: TRBJ2-5
clone size: few
CDR3 protein: CASARGLGETQYF
CDR3 DNA: TGCGCCAGCGCGAGGGGGCTAGGGGAGACCCAGTACTTC

D gene: TRBD2
V gene: TRBV5-1
J gene: TRBJ2-1
clone size: few
CDR3 protein: CASSLYGQAGVNEQFF
CDR3 DNA: TGCGCCAGCAGCTTGTATGGGCAAGCGGGGGTCAATGAGCAGTTCTTC

D gene: .
V gene: TRBV6-2/TRBV6-3
J gene: TRBJ2-5
clone size: few
CDR3 protein: CASSYSTGGAPQETQYF
CDR3 DNA: TGTGCCAGCAGTTATTCCACGGGGGGCGCGCCCCAAGAGACCCAGTACTTC

D gene: .
V gene: TRBV29-1
J gene: TRBJ2-7
clone size: many
CDR3 protein: CSVEDPGNLSYEQYF
CDR3 DNA: TGCAGCGTTGAAGATCCGGGTAACCTCTCCTACGAGCAGTACTTC

D gene: TRBD1
V gene: TRBV30
J gene: TRBJ2-2
clone size: .
CDR3 protein: CAGDRGNTGELFF
CDR3 DNA: TGTGCCGGGGACAGGGGAAACACCGGGGAGCTGTTTTTT

D gene: .
V gene: TRBV20-1
J gene: TRBJ2-5
clone size: few
CDR3 protein: CSARVLGATQYF
CDR3 DNA: TGCAGTGCTAGAGTTCTTGGGGCGACCCAGTACTTC

D gene: TRBD2
V gene: TRBV4-1
J gene: TRBJ2-2
clone size: .
CDR3 protein: CASSLLAGQNTGELFF
CDR3 DNA: TGCGCCAGCAGCCTCTTAGCGGGACAGAACACCGGGGAGCTGTTTTTT

D gene: TRBD2
V gene: TRBV29-1
J gene: TRBJ2-1
clone size: .
CDR3 protein: CSVALAGGYNEQFF
CDR3 DNA: TGCAGCGTTGCCCTAGCGGGGGGATACAATGAGCAGTTCTTC

D gene: .
V gene: TRBV10-3
J gene: TRBJ2-7
clone size: .
CDR3 protein: CAISESNRTHEQYF
CDR3 DNA: TGTGCCATCAGTGAGTCGAACAGGACCCACGAGCAGTACTTC

D gene: .
V gene: TRBV6-6
J gene: TRBJ1-1
clone size: .
CDR3 protein: CASSSPTGLTEAFF
CDR3 DNA: TGTGCCAGCAGTTCCCCTACAGGGCTCACTGAAGCTTTCTTT